One sample yielded the 21 T cell receptor beta chains listed below, sequenced in a study of preoperative IRX-2 immunotherapy in early breast cancer. Treatment in this sample: preoperative locoregional IRX-2 cytokine immunotherapy. The repertoire was sequenced with immunoSEQ multiplex PCR; TCRdb's copy has only in-frame clones and lacks some. Among around 40,000 clones listed, around three quarters were seen once. The source was tumor tissue, collected after IRX-2 immunotherapy. These receptors originate from a human donor with breast cancer.

This clone was seen a few times. This chain joins TRBV18 and TRBJ2-7; D ambiguous. In germline, CDR1 is KGHSH, CDR2 LQKENI. The CDR3 contains 16 residues. V was trimmed by 3 bases and J by 0 bases, leaving 15 bases between them. The CDR3 DNA reads TGTGCCAGCTCACCTATGGACGAAGGTAACTCCTACGAGCAGTACTTC. Translating gives CASSPMDEGNSYEQYF. The whole variable domain, filled in from reference TRBV18 and TRBJ2-7, reads NAGVMQNPRHLVRRRGQEARLRCSPMKGHSHVYWYRQLPEEGLKFMVYLQKENIIDESGMPKERFSAEFPKEGPSILRIQQVVRGDSAAYFCASSPMDEGNSYEQYFGPGTRLTVT.

With regard to this clone: The germline gene is not matched at one end of the junction; a read error may be the cause. The V call is TRBV6-8, the J call TRBJ2-5, with D possibly being TRBD1 or TRBD2 (5 bases each). The CDR3 runs to 15 residues. From germline, CDR1 is MNHGY and CDR2 SAAAGT. CDR3 nucleotides: TGTGCCATCAGTCCCCAGGTAGGGACGTGGGAGACCCAGTACTTC. Translated, it gives CAISPQVGTWETQYF.

The rearrangement joins TRBV6-8 to TRBJ2-7; 8 bases align to TRBD2. CDR3 length: 13 residues. The germline CDR1 and CDR2 sequences are MNHGY and SAAAGT. Trimming took 7 bases from V and 3 from J; bases not matched to a gene: 5. The CDR3 loop reads CASTPAGDYEQYF. CDR3 DNA sequence: TGTGCCAGCACCCCAGCGGGAGACTACGAGCAGTACTTC.

The rearrangement uses TRBV2 and TRBJ1-2; D is ambiguous. The ends were cut back, 6 bases at V and 5 bases at J, with 10 bases in the middle. This CDR3 contains 12 residues. The germline CDR1 and CDR2 sequences are SNHLY and FYNNEI. CDR3 sequence reads: CASREQSYGYTF. The CDR3, as DNA: TGTGCCAGCAGAGAACAATCGTATGGCTACACCTTC.

CDR3 loop: CASSPRDTGAGELFF. CDR3 DNA sequence: TGTGCCAGCTCACCTCGGGACACAGGGGCCGGGGAGCTGTTTTTT. The chain couples TRBV18 to TRBJ2-2; 7 nucleotides align to TRBD1. This CDR3 contains 15 residues. The V gene's germline CDR1 is KGHSH and CDR2 LQKENI. The V segment lost 3 bases and the J segment 6 bases; nucleotides outside the gene matches: 7. The complete variable domain, with remaining parts taken from reference TRBV18 and TRBJ2-2, reads NAGVMQNPRHLVRRRGQEARLRCSPMKGHSHVYWYRQLPEEGLKFMVYLQKENIIDESGMPKERFSAEFPKEGPSILRIQQVVRGDSAAYFCASSPRDTGAGELFFGEGSRLTVL.

The rearrangement uses TRBV6-8 and TRBJ1-1, with a tentative D call TRBD1 (5 bases). Germline assignment: CDR1 MNHGY and CDR2 SAAAGT. Trimming cost V 5 bases and J 4 bases, with 11 bases left between them. This CDR3 spans 13 amino acids. The CDR3 protein is CASSTNRFTEAFF. CDR3 DNA: TGTGCCAGCAGTACAAACAGGTTCACTGAAGCTTTCTTT.

This clone was found a few times. The J gene is TRBJ2-7, the V gene TRBV6-8; no reliable D call. V was trimmed by 6 bases and J by 1 base, leaving 13 bases between them. The V gene's germline CDR1 is MNHGY and CDR2 SAAAGT. The CDR3 totals 14 residues. The CDR3 nucleotides read TGTGCCAGCAGGCTGTATAGCAGGTCCTACGAGCAGTACTTC. Translation: CASRLYSRSYEQYF.

The chain carries TRBV11-3 and TRBJ1-6; a weak D match, TRBD1 (5 bases). Germline-derived CDR1 and CDR2 are SGHNT and YENEEA. V was clipped by 4 bases and J by 10 bases, with 20 bases between them. This CDR3 has 16 amino acids. Written as DNA, the CDR3 is TGTGCCAGCAGCTCGGACACCGGGACGTCCTTCTCACCCCTCCACTTT. Its protein is CASSSDTGTSFSPLHF.

This clone was seen only once. This chain links TRBV11-3 with TRBJ2-2, with 11 nucleotides matching TRBD1. This CDR3 region has 15 residues. Germline V gives CDR1 SGHNT, CDR2 YENEEA. V shed 6 bases, J shed 4 bases, and the junction held 4 bases outside the gene matches. The CDR3 reads CASRRDRGVTGELFF. CDR3 nucleotides: TGTGCCAGCAGGCGGGACAGGGGGGTCACCGGGGAGCTGTTTTTT.

V is TRBV7-1 and J is TRBJ2-7, with unresolved D. TRBV7-1 is sorted into the ORF group, with uncertain function. This CDR3 is 13 amino acids long. The V gene lost 5 bases and the J gene lost 4 bases, with 12 bases spanning the gap. As DNA, the CDR3 is TGTGCCAGCAGCCCCAGCCTGTGGTACGAGCAGTACTTC. Amino acids: CASSPSLWYEQYF.

This chain connects TRBV6-8 to TRBJ2-1, with TRBD2 matching 15 bases. This CDR3 region has 15 residues. Germline CDR1 is MNHGY and CDR2 is SAAAGT. V lost 4 bases to trimming and J lost 7 bases; unmatched junction nucleotides: 2. CDR3 bases: TGTGCCAGCAGTTCCGGGACTAGCGGGGGGAATGAGCAGTTCTTC. The encoded protein is CASSSGTSGGNEQFF.

This clone is medium-sized (0.01 to 0.1%) by share. The rearrangement joins TRBV28 to TRBJ2-3, with 7 bases that match TRBD2. Germline V gene sequence: CDR1 MDHEN, CDR2 SYDVKM. Losses at the gene ends were 2 bases for V and 0 bases for J; bases not matched to a gene: 2. CDR3 size: 15 residues. The CDR3 DNA reads as TGTGCCAGCAGTTTAGAGCGGGGCAGCACAGATACGCAGTATTTT. Translating gives CASSLERGSTDTQYF. Looking up the rest from reference TRBV28 and TRBJ2-3 gives the full variable domain: DVKVTQSSRYLVKRTGEKVFLECVQDMDHENMFWYRQDPGLGLRLIYFSYDVKMKEKGDIPEGYSVSREKKERFSLILESASTNQTSMYLCASSLERGSTDTQYFGPGTRLTVL.

The chain couples TRBV6-4 to TRBJ2-7; D tentatively fits TRBD1 or TRBD2 (5 bases each). V lost 6 bases and J lost 1, with 16 bases in between. The CDR3 extends over 15 amino acids. Germline CDR1 MRHNA, CDR2 SNTAGT. The CDR3 DNA reads as TGTGCCAGCAGCGCAGCCTGGGACGCTTCCTACGAGCAGTACTTC. Protein product: CASSAAWDASYEQYF.

This chain joins TRBV6-8 and TRBJ1-2; no clear D. The germline V gene encodes CDR1 MNHGY and CDR2 SAAAGT. The CDR3 length is 15 residues. V lost 6 bases and J lost 5, with 19 bases in between. This chain's CDR3 is CASSRDKVAGYGYTF. CDR3 coding DNA: TGTGCCAGCAGCCGCGACAAGGTCGCGGGGTATGGCTACACCTTC.

V gene TRBV6-8 combines with J gene TRBJ1-1, with 7 bases fitting TRBD1. V lost 2 bases, J lost 8 bases, and 5 bases stayed unmatched. Germline CDR1 is MNHGY and CDR2 is SAAAGT. This CDR3 spans 13 amino acids. This CDR3 reads CASSYATGTEAFF. CDR3 sequence (DNA): TGTGCCAGCAGTTACGCGACAGGGACCGAAGCTTTCTTT.

The V gene is TRBV7-1, the J gene TRBJ2-2; 8 bases fit TRBD2. TRBV7-1 is annotated as an ORF whose role is uncertain. Trimming cost V 3 bases and J 2 bases; bases outside gene matches: 5. This CDR3 has 16 residues. The CDR3 spells CASSSSGTTNTGELFF. The CDR3 DNA sequence: TGTGCCAGCAGCTCTAGCGGGACGACCAACACCGGGGAGCTGTTTTTT.

On this clone itself: One end of the junction is discordant with germline, which a read error may explain. CDR3 in DNA: TGCGCCAGCAGATTGGGACCCAGCTCCTACGAGCAGTACTTC. Translation gives CASRLGPSSYEQYF. This chain joins TRBV5-1 and TRBJ2-7; D possibly uses TRBD1 or TRBD2 (5 bases each). Germline assignment: CDR1 SGHRS and CDR2 YFSETQ. The CDR3 runs 14 residues.

The rearrangement uses TRBV19 and TRBJ2-1, with 10 nucleotides matching TRBD1. The CDR3 consists of 13 residues. The V and J ends lost 6 bases and 8 bases, in that order; junction bases with no gene match: 4. Germline CDR1 is LNHDA and CDR2 is SQIVND (reference sequence). The CDR3 nucleotides are TGTGCCAGTAGCCCGGGACAGGGGTATGAGCAGTTCTTC. It yields the protein CASSPGQGYEQFF.

V and J are TRBV5-1 and TRBJ2-2, with TRBD2 matching 7 bases. This CDR3 contains 15 residues. The J segment lost 5 bases and the V segment lost 1 base, leaving 5 bases of the junction unmatched. Germline CDR1 SGHRS, CDR2 YFSETQ. The CDR3 here is CASSLTPGRTGELFF. The CDR3 DNA is TGCGCCAGCAGCTTGACCCCCGGGAGGACCGGGGAGCTGTTTTTT. The complete variable domain, with remaining parts taken from reference TRBV5-1 and TRBJ2-2, reads KAGVTQTPRYLIKTRGQQVTLSCSPISGHRSVSWYQQTPGQGLQFLFEYFSETQRNKGNFPGRFSGRQFSNSRSEMNVSTLELGDSALYLCASSLTPGRTGELFFGEGSRLTVL.

The chain has TRBV28 and TRBJ2-7, with TRBD1 matching over 8 bases. Germline loops: CDR1 MDHEN, CDR2 SYDVKM. CDR3 size: 14 residues. V shed 6 bases and J 4 bases; nucleotides not matched to a gene: 8. CDR3 in amino acids: CASRLTGERYEQYF. DNA for the CDR3: TGTGCCAGCAGGTTGACAGGGGAACGATACGAGCAGTACTTC.

The CDR3 DNA reads as TGTGCCAGCAGCCAGTTCGGGACTACCAACAATGAGCAGTTCTTC. This gives the protein CASSQFGTTNNEQFF. This rearrangement joins TRBV11-3 to TRBJ2-1; 7 bases fit TRBD2. Trimming took 5 bases from V and 5 from J; bases not matched to a gene: 9. Looked up from germline, CDR1 is SGHNT and CDR2 is YENEEA. This CDR3 has 15 amino acids.